The 31 T cell receptor beta chains below all came from one sample that was sequenced in a study of T cell responses to AZD1222 COVID-19 vaccine (dated by TCRdb to the early 2020s). Sample time point, as interpreted from the label and publication: baseline before first vaccination. The library was obtained by the immunoSEQ multiplex PCR assay. The table comes from immuneACCESS by way of TCRdb, which keeps in-frame sequences with V and J called. Part of the clones is missing from these tables; in studies checked, under half for an unresolved V gene and the rest for unknown reasons. The sample includes around 250,000 clones, with approximately 93% observed a single time. Less than 0.6% of the sample belongs to the ten largest clones. Sample: peripheral blood, taken on day 0 of AZD1222 vaccination. These TCRs come from an adult in good health.

This chain links TRBV18 with TRBJ1-2; 8 positions agree with TRBD1. The CDR3 runs 15 residues. V shed 2 bases and J 2 bases; nucleotides not matched to a gene: 4. Germline-derived CDR1 and CDR2 are KGHSH and LQKENI. CDR3 protein: CASSPGQGANYGYTF. The CDR3 DNA sequence: TGTGCCAGCTCACCAGGACAGGGAGCAAACTATGGCTACACCTTC.

The genes are TRBV7-6 and TRBJ1-3; the D is unclear. The CDR3 sequence is 14 residues long. V was trimmed by 2 bases and J by 2 bases, leaving 7 bases between them. Germline lookup yields CDR1 SGHVS and CDR2 FNYEAQ. CDR3 in amino acids: CASSLPGTGNTIYF. In DNA, the CDR3 is TGTGCCAGCAGCTTACCCGGGACTGGAAACACCATATATTTT.

The chain combines TRBV2 with TRBJ1-2; a possible D gene is TRBD1 (5 bases). CDR3 size: 14 residues. Germline CDR1 is SNHLY and CDR2 is FYNNEI. V was clipped by 3 bases and J by 0 bases, with 8 bases between them. CDR3 DNA sequence: TGTGCCAGCAGTGATGGGGCGCCTAACTATGGCTACACCTTC. Amino acids: CASSDGAPNYGYTF.

The V and J genes are TRBV6-5 and TRBJ1-2; D is perhaps TRBD1 (5 bases). V was pared by 7 bases and J by 4 bases, with 16 bases between. Germline V lookup: CDR1 MNHEY, CDR2 SVGAGI. The CDR3 is 14 amino acids. CDR3 loop: CASTPGGESYGYTF. The CDR3 coding sequence is TGTGCCAGCACCCCGGGGGGGGAATCCTATGGCTACACCTTC.

The chain employs TRBV10-2 and TRBJ2-5; 7 bases match TRBD1. This CDR3 is 15 amino acids long. Trimming at V came to 5 bases and at J to 1 base, leaving 7 bases not matched to a gene. The germline V gene has CDR1 WSHSY and CDR2 SAAADI. The CDR3 nucleotides are TGCGCCAGCAGTAACAGGGGAGTGGGCCAAGAGACCCAGTACTTC. Its translation is CASSNRGVGQETQYF.

The chain is built from TRBV24-1 and TRBJ2-7; 7 positions agree with TRBD1. The CDR3 covers 16 residues. CDR1 is KGHDR and CDR2 is SFDVKD in the germline V gene. With 8 bases clipped from V and 3 bases from J, the junction kept 15 bases outside the gene matches. This CDR3 is CATKGFRTGENYEQYF. CDR3 nucleotides: TGTGCCACCAAGGGGTTTCGAACAGGGGAAAACTACGAGCAGTACTTC.

The rearrangement links TRBV28 to TRBJ1-5; D ambiguous. The CDR3 has 12 residues. The germline V gene has CDR1 MDHEN and CDR2 SYDVKM. The V gene lost 6 bases and the J gene lost 4 bases, with 7 bases spanning the gap. CDR3 nucleotides: TGTGCCAGCAGGGGAAGGAATCAGCCCCAGCATTTT. Its translation is CASRGRNQPQHF.

The V call is TRBV2, the J call TRBJ2-7; the match to TRBD2 covers 8 bases. The J segment lost 1 base and the V segment lost 7 bases, leaving 9 bases of the junction unmatched. The CDR3 covers 15 residues. Germline CDR1 and CDR2: SNHLY and FYNNEI. The CDR3 DNA reads TGTGCCAGCAATCGGGGGGGCAGGCTATCCTACGAGCAGTACTTC. It encodes CASNRGGRLSYEQYF.

V and J are TRBV9 and TRBJ2-5; 13 nucleotides match TRBD2. The CDR3 is made up of 16 amino acids. J lost 2 bases, V lost 3 bases, and 4 bases had no gene match. Germline values: CDR1 SGDLS, CDR2 YYNGEE. CDR3 sequence: CASSAGLAGEQETQYF. In nucleotides, the CDR3 is TGTGCCAGCAGCGCTGGACTAGCGGGGGAACAAGAGACCCAGTACTTC. Full variable domain (missing parts from reference TRBV9 and TRBJ2-5): DSGVTQTPKHLITATGQRVTLRCSPRSGDLSVYWYQQSLDQGLQFLIQYYNGEERAKGNILERFSAQQFPDLHSELNLSSLELGDSALYFCASSAGLAGEQETQYFGPGTRLLVL.

This clone showed up just once. The chain joins TRBV6-1 to TRBJ1-2; no clear D gene. This CDR3 spans 14 amino acids. Germline V gene sequence: CDR1 MNHNS, CDR2 SASEGT. V lost 2 bases and J 8 bases, leaving 15 bases between the germline ends. CDR3 in DNA: TGTGCCAGCAGTGAATCGGGTCGAGCTGGAGGCTACACCTTC. Its protein is CASSESGRAGGYTF.

V is TRBV7-9 and J is TRBJ1-2; TRBD1 aligns across 7 bases. Germline CDR1 is SEHNR and CDR2 is FQNEAQ (reference sequence). The CDR3 totals 13 residues. The trim removed 5 bases at V and 7 bases at J, leaving 7 bases unmatched. This chain's CDR3 is CASSPGGPFGYTF. In DNA, the CDR3 is TGTGCCAGCAGCCCAGGGGGGCCGTTTGGCTACACCTTC.

The chain has TRBV2 and TRBJ2-2; 9 bases are a match to TRBD2. With 8 bases clipped from V and 4 bases from J, the junction kept 14 bases outside the gene matches. The CDR3 totals 17 residues. Germline lookup yields CDR1 SNHLY and CDR2 FYNNEI. The CDR3 DNA reads as TGTGCCAGCCGGAGATCTAGCGGGGTGCTATTCACCGGGGAGCTGTTTTTT. This translates into CASRRSSGVLFTGELFF.

J is TRBJ1-3 and V is TRBV3-1 (or the pseudogene TRBV3-2), with unresolved D. The CDR3 is made up of 16 amino acids. Trimming left V 1 base short and J 0 bases short, with 10 bases between. The V gene's germline CDR1 is LGHDT and CDR2 YNNKEL (reference sequence). CDR3 protein: CASSQAVLISGNTIYF. CDR3 bases: TGTGCCAGCAGCCAAGCCGTCCTGATCTCTGGAAACACCATATATTTT.

This chain connects TRBV28 to TRBJ2-1; D is possibly TRBD1 or TRBD2 (6 bases each). The CDR3 loop spans 16 amino acids. Deletions cut 5 bases from V and 4 bases from J, with 18 bases between. Per the germline V gene, CDR1 is MDHEN and CDR2 is SYDVKM. DNA for the CDR3: TGTGCCAGCAGTCCGACAGGAGGGTCGGCTTACAATGAGCAGTTCTTC. Amino acid sequence: CASSPTGGSAYNEQFF.

V usage is TRBV7-2 and J usage is TRBJ1-1, with D unresolved. V lost 7 bases, J lost 0 bases, and 9 bases lay in between. CDR3 length equals 13 residues. Germline V gene data show CDR1 as SGHTA and CDR2 as FQGNSA. The DNA for the CDR3 is TGTGCCAGCACCGCCATGATGAACACTGAAGCTTTCTTT. It specifies CASTAMMNTEAFF.

The chain combines TRBV3-1 (or the pseudogene TRBV3-2) with TRBJ2-1; D might be TRBD2 (7 bases). The CDR3 loop spans 15 amino acids. Germline-derived CDR1 and CDR2 are LGHDT and YNNKEL (reference sequence). Trimming took 7 bases from V and 10 from J, leaving 23 bases between them. This CDR3 reads CASTKGGAKVYEQFF. The CDR3 DNA reads TGTGCCAGCACCAAGGGGGGGGCAAAGGTCTACGAGCAGTTCTTC.

This clone was recorded once. The V call is TRBV5-1, the J call TRBJ2-5, with a tentative D call TRBD2 (5 bases). This CDR3 region has 14 residues. Germline CDR1 SGHRS, CDR2 YFSETQ. The germline V and J ends were trimmed by 0 bases and 3 bases, with 9 bases remaining between them. CDR3 sequence reads: CASSLASGKETQYF. In DNA, the CDR3 is TGCGCCAGCAGCTTGGCCTCGGGAAAAGAGACCCAGTACTTC. Using reference TRBV5-1 and TRBJ2-5 for the parts outside the CDR3, the full variable domain is KAGVTQTPRYLIKTRGQQVTLSCSPISGHRSVSWYQQTPGQGLQFLFEYFSETQRNKGNFPGRFSGRQFSNSRSEMNVSTLELGDSALYLCASSLASGKETQYFGPGTRLLVL.

This sequence joins TRBV7-9 and TRBJ1-2; no definite D call. In germline, CDR1 is SEHNR, CDR2 FQNEAQ (reference sequence). The CDR3 is 13 residues long. Deletions cut 1 base from V and 8 bases from J, with 11 bases between. The CDR3 region has the DNA TGTGCCAGCAGCTTAGAGGGATCGAGGGGCTACACCTTC. Its translation: CASSLEGSRGYTF.

This chain links TRBV12-1 with TRBJ1-2; the listed D gene, TRBD1, was not tested against the DNA. TRBV12-1 is deemed a pseudogene. This CDR3 has 15 residues. CDR3 protein: CASSPTTGRTYGYTF. CDR3 nucleotides: TGTGCCAGCAGTCCTACGACAGGGCGAACCTATGGCTACACCTTC.

Comment on this clone: The same CDR3 is also encoded by other DNA sequences in this sample. The chain is built from TRBV2 and TRBJ2-7; possibly TRBD2 for D (6 bases). Trimming removed 6 bases from V and 7 bases from J, with 10 bases in between. CDR1 and CDR2 (germline): SNHLY, FYNNEI. The CDR3 runs to 11 residues. Written as DNA, the CDR3 is TGTGCCAGCAGGGAGGCGGGGGAGCAGTACTTC. Amino acid sequence: CASREAGEQYF.

The rearrangement joins TRBV7-2 to TRBJ2-3; 7 bases align to TRBD2. The CDR3 has 15 residues. The junction had 7 bases not matched to a gene; V was cut back by 1 base and J by 6 bases. Germline CDR1 and CDR2: SGHTA and FQGNSA. The CDR3 nucleotides are TGTGCCAGCAGCTTAGGGGGGGGTCTGGCGGATACGCAGTATTTT. Translation gives CASSLGGGLADTQYF.

The chain links TRBV9 to TRBJ2-3, with 9 bases identical to TRBD2. Germline V gene data show CDR1 as SGDLS and CDR2 as YYNGEE. V shed 2 bases, J shed 5 bases, and the junction held 6 bases outside the gene matches. The CDR3 covers 15 residues. In DNA, the CDR3 is TGTGCCAGCAGCGTGGCGGGAGGGTCTGAAGATACGCAGTATTTT. Amino acids: CASSVAGGSEDTQYF.

The V gene is TRBV6-1, the J gene TRBJ1-3; D call uncertain. This CDR3 has 15 amino acids. V was cut by 2 bases and J by 7 bases, with 15 bases left in between. Germline V gene lookup returns CDR1 MNHNS and CDR2 SASEGT. In DNA form, the CDR3 reads TGTGCCAGCAGTGAATATCGTAGGGCCGGCAACACCATATATTTT. Its translation: CASSEYRRAGNTIYF.

V usage is TRBV6-1 and J usage is TRBJ2-4, with D possibly TRBD2 on 6 matching bases. The CDR3 is made up of 15 amino acids. Trimming pared 0 bases from V and 9 bases from J, leaving 15 bases between. Looked up from germline, CDR1 is MNHNS and CDR2 is SASEGT. CDR3 in DNA: TGTGCCAGCAGTGAAGCTCGGGGGTCGGGAACCATTCAGTACTTC. It is translated as CASSEARGSGTIQYF.

The chain employs TRBV12-3 or TRBV12-4 and TRBJ2-2, with a weak D call TRBD1 (5 bases). Trimming took 6 bases from V and 5 from J, leaving 7 bases between them. This CDR3 has 12 amino acids. The CDR3 loop is CASRGVTGELFF. In DNA form, the CDR3 reads TGTGCCAGCAGAGGGGTGACCGGGGAGCTGTTTTTT.

The rearrangement uses TRBV5-6 and TRBJ1-1; D possibly corresponds to TRBD1 (5 bases). V shed 1 base and J shed 5 bases, with 9 bases lying between them. Germline assignment: CDR1 SGHDT and CDR2 YYEEEE. There are 13 residues in the CDR3. CDR3: CASSLNRQTEAFF. DNA of the CDR3: TGTGCCAGCAGCTTGAACAGGCAGACTGAAGCTTTCTTT.

The chain links TRBV7-9 to TRBJ1-5; 8 bases map to TRBD1. With V trimmed by 0 bases and J by 0 bases, 1 base remained unmatched. This CDR3 is 16 amino acids long. The germline CDR1 and CDR2 sequences are SEHNR and FQNEAQ (reference sequence). The CDR3 is CASSLADRGSNQPQHF. CDR3 nucleotides: TGTGCCAGCAGCTTAGCCGACAGGGGTAGCAATCAGCCCCAGCATTTT.

This clone was seen just once. CDR3: CASSIGTGQAYEQYF. The CDR3 bases are TGTGCCAGTAGTATTGGGACAGGGCAGGCTTACGAGCAGTACTTC. V and J are TRBV19 and TRBJ2-7, with TRBD1 matching over 9 bases. Germline CDR1 LNHDA, CDR2 SQIVND (reference sequence). This CDR3 is 15 amino acids long. V gave up 3 bases and J gave up 4 bases; unmatched junction bases: 7.

The chain employs TRBV6-6 and TRBJ2-3; D unclear. The CDR3 runs to 12 residues. Trimming took 4 bases from V and 3 from J, leaving 5 bases between them. CDR1 MNHNY and CDR2 SVGAGI come from the germline V gene (reference sequence). The CDR3 reads CASSLGTDTQYF. The CDR3 nucleotides are TGTGCCAGCAGTTTGGGAACAGATACGCAGTATTTT.

This clone has only one observation. The rearrangement uses TRBV5-1 and TRBJ2-7; tentative D call: TRBD2 (6 bases). Germline CDR1 is SGHRS and CDR2 is YFSETQ. This CDR3 is 15 amino acids long. Trimming shortened V by 0 bases and J by 7 bases, and 17 bases separated the two germline ends. The CDR3 region is CASSLGGTGVLEQYF. For the CDR3, the DNA is TGCGCCAGCAGCTTGGGAGGGACGGGGGTTCTGGAGCAGTACTTC.

V is TRBV20-1 and J is TRBJ1-2, with 8 bases lining up with TRBD1. V was pared by 3 bases and J by 8 bases, with 5 bases of the junction left unmatched. This CDR3 region has 12 residues. CDR1 is DFQATT and CDR2 is SNEGSKA in the germline V gene (reference sequence). The DNA of the CDR3 is TGCAGTGCTAGTGACAGGGGTCCCGGCTACACCTTC. The encoded protein is CSASDRGPGYTF.